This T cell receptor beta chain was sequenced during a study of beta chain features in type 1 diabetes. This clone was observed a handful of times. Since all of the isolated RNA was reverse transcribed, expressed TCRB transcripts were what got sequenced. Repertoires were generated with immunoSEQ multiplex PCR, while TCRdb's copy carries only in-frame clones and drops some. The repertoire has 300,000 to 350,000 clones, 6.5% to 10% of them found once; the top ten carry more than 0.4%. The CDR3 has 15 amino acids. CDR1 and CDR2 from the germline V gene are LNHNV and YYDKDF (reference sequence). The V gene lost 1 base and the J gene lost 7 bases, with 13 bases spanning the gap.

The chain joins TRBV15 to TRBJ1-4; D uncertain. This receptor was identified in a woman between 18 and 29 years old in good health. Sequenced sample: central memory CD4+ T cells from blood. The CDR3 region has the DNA TGTGCCACCAGCAGAGTGGTGGGGAAGGGTGAAAAACTGTTTTTT. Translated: CATSRVVGKGEKLFF.